Presented here are 11 T cell receptor beta chains from one specimen sequenced in a study of shared clonotypes between healthy human individuals. The table came from immunoSEQ multiplex PCR; TCRdb's copy has only in-frame clones and leaves some out. The sample consists of just over 2,000,000 clones, approximately 95% of them appearing once. Sequencing used naive CD4+ T cells sorted from blood. Subset described: CD45RA+ positively selected. Source of these receptors: a man between 18 and 35 years old in good health.

Notes on this clone: Within the sample, other DNA sequences also encode this same CDR3. This sequence joins TRBV10-1 and TRBJ2-3; the D is unclear. The CDR3 sequence is 13 residues long. CDR1 is WNHNN, CDR2 SYGVQD, per germline (reference sequence). Trimming cost V 4 bases and J 0 bases, with 5 bases left between them. As DNA, the CDR3 is TGCGCCAGCAGTGCCAGTAGCACAGATACGCAGTATTTT. Translated: CASSASSTDTQYF.

This clone has just one count. The CDR3 sequence is CASRSGVYSEAFF. The CDR3 nucleotides read TGTGCCAGCAGATCAGGGGTGTACTCTGAAGCTTTCTTT. The chain links TRBV6-6 to TRBJ1-1, with a weak D call TRBD1 (6 bases). Trimming cost V 6 bases and J 6 bases, with 14 bases left between them. Germline-derived CDR1 and CDR2 are MNHNY and SVGAGI (reference sequence). The CDR3 spans 13 residues.

On this clone: In the same sample, other DNA sequences code for this CDR3. The rearrangement uses TRBV5-1 and TRBJ2-3, with D tentatively TRBD1 or TRBD2 (5 bases each). Trimming stripped 2 bases from V and 3 bases from J, with 7 bases between. The CDR3 has 13 amino acids. Germline CDR1 and CDR2: SGHRS and YFSETQ. CDR3 coding DNA: TGCGCCAGCAGCTTTGGGGGTACAGATACGCAGTATTTT. Translating it yields CASSFGGTDTQYF.

This clone is a singleton in its sample. This rearrangement joins TRBV5-1 to TRBJ2-7, with 13 positions matching TRBD2. CDR1 and CDR2 (germline): SGHRS, YFSETQ. The CDR3 has 15 residues. After removal of 3 bases from V and 2 bases from J, the junction contained 2 bases not matched to a gene. CDR3 sequence: CASSWTSGSAYEQYF. CDR3 sequence (DNA): TGCGCCAGCAGCTGGACTAGCGGGAGTGCCTACGAGCAGTACTTC.

The chain carries TRBV7-6 and TRBJ2-2, with TRBD1 matching 9 bases. This CDR3 has 16 amino acids. The V segment lost 1 base and the J segment 3 bases; nucleotides outside the gene matches: 3. Germline-derived CDR1 and CDR2 are SGHVS and FNYEAQ. As DNA, the CDR3 is TGTGCCAGCAGCTTAGGACAGGGGGTCTACACCGGGGAGCTGTTTTTT. This sequence encodes CASSLGQGVYTGELFF.

The chain has TRBV28 and TRBJ2-2, with 10 nucleotides matching TRBD1. This CDR3 is built from 17 residues. Germline CDR1 is MDHEN and CDR2 is SYDVKM. Trimming took 3 bases from V and 7 from J; bases not matched to a gene: 11. The chain's CDR3 is CASSFFVTGGAGGELFF. The CDR3 DNA is TGTGCCAGCAGTTTTTTCGTGACAGGGGGCGCGGGCGGGGAGCTGTTTTTT.

The chain joins TRBV7-2 to TRBJ2-7, with D uncertain. Germline V CDR1 and CDR2: SGHTA, FQGNSA. The CDR3 is made up of 13 amino acids. V dropped 4 bases and J dropped 7 bases, with 14 bases sitting between them. CDR3 residues: CASSSRLLREQYF. CDR3 DNA: TGTGCCAGCAGCTCTCGACTTCTTAGAGAGCAGTACTTC.

The chain links TRBV18 to TRBJ2-2, with 7 bases lining up with TRBD2. The V segment lost 8 bases and the J segment 0 bases; nucleotides outside the gene matches: 6. Germline CDR1 KGHSH, CDR2 LQKENI. This CDR3 is built from 15 residues. The CDR3 is CASTVAGTNTGELFF. The CDR3 nucleotides read TGTGCCAGCACTGTAGCGGGCACGAACACCGGGGAGCTGTTTTTT. Complete variable domain (other parts from reference TRBV18 and TRBJ2-2): NAGVMQNPRHLVRRRGQEARLRCSPMKGHSHVYWYRQLPEEGLKFMVYLQKENIIDESGMPKERFSAEFPKEGPSILRIQQVVRGDSAAYFCASTVAGTNTGELFFGEGSRLTVL.

The chain is built from TRBV6-1 and TRBJ2-2, with D unresolved. V lost 2 bases to trimming and J lost 5 bases, with 15 bases between them. The germline V gene has CDR1 MNHNS and CDR2 SASEGT. This CDR3 has 16 residues. DNA of the CDR3: TGTGCCAGCAGTGAACGTGAGCAGGCGAGGACCGGGGAGCTGTTTTTT. It codes for CASSEREQARTGELFF.

To note about this clone: Other nucleotide sequences from this sample produce the same CDR3. V gene TRBV5-6 combines with J gene TRBJ1-3, with a weak D call TRBD1 (5 bases). CDR3 length: 14 amino acids. Germline V gene sequence: CDR1 SGHDT, CDR2 YYEEEE. V lost 1 base, J lost 2 bases, and 7 bases lay in between. The CDR3 region is CASSLRGPGNTIYF. Here the CDR3 DNA reads TGTGCCAGCAGCTTGAGGGGCCCTGGAAACACCATATATTTT.

This rearrangement joins TRBV10-2 to TRBJ1-2; D remains unclear. Germline-derived CDR1 and CDR2 are WSHSY and SAAADI. Trimming shortened V by 0 bases and J by 4 bases, and 12 bases separated the two germline ends. This CDR3 has 15 residues. For the CDR3, the DNA is TGCGCCAGCAGTGAGTCTGGCAGTACCGTCTATGGCTACACCTTC. Protein: CASSESGSTVYGYTF.